These 27 T cell receptor beta chains originate from one sample sequenced in a study of shared clonotypes between healthy human individuals. TCRdb keeps only in-frame clones here, not all; method: immunoSEQ multiplex PCR. Among 800,000 to 1,200,000 clones listed, around 78% were seen once. The material sequenced was memory CD4+ T cells from PBMCs. Subset reported: CD45RA-negative fraction. The receptors come from a man between 18 and 29 years old in good health. Some clones in this sample may be carry-over from other donors' samples.

This chain links TRBV29-1 with TRBJ2-3; D remains unclear. CDR1 and CDR2 (germline): SQVTM, ANQGSEA. The CDR3 extends over 14 amino acids. The V gene lost 4 bases and the J gene lost 0 bases, with 11 bases spanning the gap. The CDR3 loop reads CSVATFLSTDTQYF. In DNA, the CDR3 is TGCAGCGTTGCGACATTTCTTAGCACAGATACGCAGTATTTT.

The chain links TRBV7-2 to TRBJ2-6; D is unclear. This CDR3 has 12 amino acids. V was trimmed by 3 bases and J by 7 bases, leaving 4 bases between them. Germline V CDR1 and CDR2: SGHTA, FQGNSA. The CDR3 loop is CASSFEANVLTF. DNA for the CDR3: TGTGCCAGCAGCTTTGAAGCCAACGTCCTGACTTTC.

V is TRBV7-9 and J is TRBJ1-6; the D gene is possibly TRBD1 (5 bases). Germline CDR1 is SEHNR and CDR2 is FQNEAQ (reference sequence). The CDR3 sequence is 14 residues long. Trimming cost V 2 bases and J 8 bases, with 10 bases left between them. The CDR3 region is CASSLSGRDSPLHF. For the CDR3, the DNA is TGTGCCAGCAGCTTATCGGGGCGCGATTCACCCCTCCACTTT.

This clone occurred once. The genes are TRBV5-1 and TRBJ1-2; a weak D match, TRBD1 (6 bases). The CDR3 runs to 14 residues. Trimming left V 4 bases short and J 4 bases short, with 14 bases between. Germline V gives CDR1 SGHRS, CDR2 YFSETQ. The CDR3 DNA follows: TGCGCCAGCAGCGTACAGGGCTCGGGCTATGGCTACACCTTC. The encoded protein is CASSVQGSGYGYTF.

This chain uses TRBV5-1 with TRBJ1-3; tentative D call: TRBD1 (6 bases). The CDR3 is 14 residues long. Trimming removed 4 bases from V and 2 bases from J, with 10 bases in between. Germline CDR1 SGHRS, CDR2 YFSETQ. Here the CDR3 reads CASSTGTTGNTIYF. CDR3 nucleotide sequence: TGCGCCAGCAGCACAGGGACAACTGGAAACACCATATATTTT. The full variable domain, completed using reference TRBV5-1 and TRBJ1-3, is KAGVTQTPRYLIKTRGQQVTLSCSPISGHRSVSWYQQTPGQGLQFLFEYFSETQRNKGNFPGRFSGRQFSNSRSEMNVSTLELGDSALYLCASSTGTTGNTIYFGEGSWLTVV.

This clone has just a few counts. The genes are TRBV5-1 and TRBJ1-2, with no clear D. Germline assignment: CDR1 SGHRS and CDR2 YFSETQ. The CDR3 is 15 residues long. Trimming removed 4 bases at V and 4 bases at J, with 17 bases between. The CDR3 bases are TGCGCCAGCAGCGCGGGCTCATCCAACATCTATGGCTACACCTTC. Translation: CASSAGSSNIYGYTF.

As to this clone: Within the sample, other DNA sequences also encode this same CDR3. This chain connects TRBV30 to TRBJ2-5; D possibly corresponds to TRBD2 (6 bases). Germline CDR1 and CDR2: GTSNPN and SVGIG (reference sequence). Trimming left V 0 bases short and J 5 bases short, with 10 bases between. This CDR3 has 13 residues. The CDR3 sequence is CAWSVSGAETQYF. CDR3 in DNA: TGTGCCTGGAGTGTATCGGGAGCGGAGACCCAGTACTTC.

This chain connects TRBV10-3 to TRBJ2-3; 9 bases align to TRBD2. The trim removed 6 bases at V and 4 bases at J, leaving 5 bases unmatched. The CDR3 sequence is 14 residues long. Germline V gives CDR1 ENHRY, CDR2 SYGVKD. In nucleotides, the CDR3 is TGTGCCATCAGAGTAGCGGGAGATTCAGATACGCAGTATTTT. Its translation is CAIRVAGDSDTQYF.

The V gene is TRBV5-1, the J gene TRBJ2-3; D remains ambiguous. There are 11 residues in the CDR3. Germline V CDR1 and CDR2: SGHRS, YFSETQ. Trimming took 5 bases from V and 6 from J, leaving 7 bases between them. The CDR3 DNA sequence: TGCGCCAGCAGGGCCGGTGATACGCAGTATTTT. This codes for CASRAGDTQYF.

V gene TRBV5-6 combines with J gene TRBJ1-1; 8 bases align to TRBD1. Per the germline V gene, CDR1 is SGHDT and CDR2 is YYEEEE. There are 15 residues in the CDR3. Trimming removed 1 base from V and 3 bases from J; junction bases left unmatched: 5. CDR3 protein: CASSLYQGAYTEAFF. For the CDR3, the DNA is TGTGCCAGCAGCTTGTATCAGGGGGCTTACACTGAAGCTTTCTTT.

This clone was seen more than once but under ten times. The gene calls are TRBV7-8 and TRBJ1-2; D remains ambiguous. Germline V gene data show CDR1 as SGHVS and CDR2 as FQNEAQ. The CDR3 extends over 14 amino acids. Trimming took 5 bases from V and 3 from J, leaving 13 bases between them. CDR3 sequence reads: CASSTEGRHYGYTF. CDR3 sequence (DNA): TGTGCCAGCAGCACCGAAGGCCGGCACTATGGCTACACCTTC.

The CDR3 here is CASSQVGTRAGNTIYF. CDR3 nucleotide sequence: TGCGCCAGCAGCCAAGTAGGGACTAGGGCTGGAAACACCATATATTTT. This sequence joins TRBV4-1 and TRBJ1-3; D possibly corresponds to TRBD1 (5 bases). The CDR3 extends over 16 amino acids. V shed 1 base and J shed 2 bases, with 12 bases lying between them. In germline, CDR1 is MGHRA, CDR2 YSYEKL.

The CDR3 spells CASSLDGWTDNQPQHF. The CDR3 DNA reads as TGTGCCAGCAGCTTAGATGGGTGGACTGATAATCAGCCCCAGCATTTT. This rearrangement joins TRBV7-8 to TRBJ1-5, with D hard to call. This CDR3 region has 16 residues. The germline CDR1 and CDR2 sequences are SGHVS and FQNEAQ. V lost 1 base to trimming and J lost 4 bases, with 14 bases between them.

The V call is TRBV5-1, the J call TRBJ1-2; D gene unclear. The CDR3 contains 13 residues. Trimming took off 0 bases at V and 4 bases at J, with 7 bases between the two ends. From germline, CDR1 is SGHRS and CDR2 YFSETQ. The CDR3 sequence: CASSLDPFYGYTF. CDR3 sequence (DNA): TGCGCCAGCAGCTTGGATCCCTTCTATGGCTACACCTTC.

The chain recombines TRBV29-1 with TRBJ2-2; a possible D gene is TRBD2 (5 bases). Trimming removed 2 bases from V and 4 bases from J, with 8 bases in between. The CDR3 extends over 13 amino acids. Germline V gives CDR1 SQVTM, CDR2 ANQGSEA. Here the CDR3 DNA reads TGCAGCGTTGAAAGAGGGATCACCGGGGAGCTGTTTTTT. As protein: CSVERGITGELFF.

The V gene is TRBV19, the J gene TRBJ2-7; the D gene is possibly TRBD2 (5 bases). Trimming removed 1 base at V and 2 bases at J, with 9 bases between. This CDR3 has 14 amino acids. Germline V gene lookup returns CDR1 LNHDA and CDR2 SQIVND (reference sequence). Here the CDR3 DNA reads TGTGCCAGTAGTATAGCAGAGGGTGCCTACGAGCAGTACTTC. As protein: CASSIAEGAYEQYF.

The chain links TRBV5-1 to TRBJ2-3; 12 nucleotides line up with TRBD2. The V gene end was trimmed by 2 bases and the J gene end by 3 bases; junction bases not matched to a gene: 7. CDR3 length equals 17 residues. Germline-derived CDR1 and CDR2 are SGHRS and YFSETQ. The CDR3, as DNA: TGCGCCAGCAGCTTCCCTAGCGGGAGGGCCGGAACAGATACGCAGTATTTT. Encoded protein: CASSFPSGRAGTDTQYF.

The chain employs TRBV10-3 and TRBJ2-7, with D perhaps TRBD2 (6 bases). Trimming cost V 2 bases and J 1 base, with 9 bases left between them. Per germline, CDR1 ENHRY and CDR2 SYGVKD. The CDR3 runs 14 residues. As DNA, the CDR3 is TGTGCCATCAGTGAGCCGGGACTTTCCTACGAGCAGTACTTC. Its translation is CAISEPGLSYEQYF.

The V call is TRBV7-3, the J call TRBJ2-2, with TRBD1 matching 8 bases. V lost 5 bases, J lost 10 bases, and 6 bases stayed unmatched. Germline values: CDR1 SGHTA, CDR2 FQGTGA. The CDR3 has 13 residues. This CDR3 is CASSTPGQEELFF. The CDR3 DNA reads as TGTGCCAGCAGCACACCGGGACAGGAGGAGCTGTTTTTT. The full variable domain, completed using reference TRBV7-3 and TRBJ2-2, is GAGVSQTPSNKVTEKGKYVELRCDPISGHTALYWYRQSLGQGPEFLIYFQGTGAADDSGLPNDRFFAVRPEGSVSTLKIQRTERGDSAVYLCASSTPGQEELFFGEGSRLTVL.

The J gene is TRBJ1-4, the V gene TRBV5-1, with D unresolved. CDR1 is SGHRS and CDR2 is YFSETQ in the germline V gene. The V end lost 0 bases, the J end lost 8 bases, and 14 bases lay between the germline ends. This CDR3 has 15 residues. The CDR3 DNA is TGCGCCAGCAGCTTGGTTGGGCAGAATCGGGAAAAACTGTTTTTT. This gives the protein CASSLVGQNREKLFF.

This clone appeared once. The sample carries other DNA sequences with the same CDR3. CDR3 sequence: CSAGGTDTQYF. In DNA, the CDR3 is TGCAGCGCCGGGGGTACAGATACGCAGTATTTT. The chain joins TRBV20-1 to TRBJ2-3; a possible D gene is TRBD2 (6 bases). This CDR3 spans 11 amino acids. The germline V gene encodes CDR1 DFQATT and CDR2 SNEGSKA (reference sequence).

At least ten counts were recorded for this clone. V and J are TRBV2 and TRBJ2-3; D uncertain. The CDR3 totals 14 residues. Germline loops: CDR1 SNHLY, CDR2 FYNNEI. Trimming cost V 6 bases and J 2 bases, with 12 bases left between them. The DNA of the CDR3 is TGTGCCAGCAGCCCGGGTCAAAACACAGATACGCAGTATTTT. Translation: CASSPGQNTDTQYF. The full variable domain, completed using reference TRBV2 and TRBJ2-3, is EPEVTQTPSHQVTQMGQEVILRCVPISNHLYFYWYRQILGQKVEFLVSFYNNEISEKSEIFDDQFSVERPDGSNFTLKIRSTKLEDSAMYFCASSPGQNTDTQYFGPGTRLTVL.

The V call is TRBV12-1, the J call TRBJ2-3; whether TRBD1, the table's D call, matches the DNA was not checked. TRBV12-1 is termed a pseudogene. The CDR3 contains 13 residues. The CDR3 nucleotides are TGTGCCAACTCGACAGGGGGCGCGGATACGCAGTATTTT. It is translated as CANSTGGADTQYF.

This chain connects TRBV7-8 to TRBJ1-4, with D unresolved. The CDR3 sequence is 12 residues long. V lost 3 bases to trimming and J lost 12 bases, with 11 bases between them. In germline, CDR1 is SGHVS, CDR2 FQNEAQ. CDR3 region: CASSFFREELFF. The CDR3 nucleotides are TGTGCCAGCAGCTTTTTCCGGGAGGAACTGTTTTTT.

V usage is TRBV7-9 and J usage is TRBJ2-1, with TRBD2 matching 8 bases. The V gene's germline CDR1 is SEHNR and CDR2 FQNEAQ (reference sequence). The CDR3 covers 15 residues. The junction had 7 bases not matched to a gene; V was cut back by 3 bases and J by 6 bases. The CDR3 DNA is TGTGCCAGCAGCTTGGCGGGACTAGTAGGCAATGAGCAGTTCTTC. This translates into CASSLAGLVGNEQFF.

V usage is TRBV11-3 and J usage is TRBJ2-2; the D gene could be TRBD1 or TRBD2 (5 bases each). V lost 4 bases and J 1 base, leaving 13 bases between the germline ends. Germline V gene lookup returns CDR1 SGHNT and CDR2 YENEEA. The CDR3 is 16 residues long. CDR3 sequence: CASSSRLRGNTGELFF. The CDR3, as DNA: TGTGCCAGCAGCTCCCGTCTGAGGGGGAACACCGGGGAGCTGTTTTTT. Combining the CDR3 with reference TRBV11-3 and TRBJ2-2 gives the whole variable domain EAGVVQSPRYKIIEKKQPVAFWCNPISGHNTLYWYLQNLGQGPELLIRYENEEAVDDSQLPKDRFSAERLKGVDSTLKIQPAELGDSAVYLCASSSRLRGNTGELFFGEGSRLTVL.

The V call is TRBV18, the J call TRBJ2-6; D is undetermined. This CDR3 is built from 14 residues. Trimming left V 8 bases short and J 0 bases short, with 8 bases between. CDR1 KGHSH and CDR2 LQKENI come from the germline V gene. The CDR3: CASTRTSGANVLTF. The CDR3 nucleotides are TGTGCCAGCACCCGGACCTCTGGGGCCAACGTCCTGACTTTC. Drawing the rest from reference TRBV18 and TRBJ2-6, the complete variable domain is NAGVMQNPRHLVRRRGQEARLRCSPMKGHSHVYWYRQLPEEGLKFMVYLQKENIIDESGMPKERFSAEFPKEGPSILRIQQVVRGDSAAYFCASTRTSGANVLTFGAGSRLTVL.